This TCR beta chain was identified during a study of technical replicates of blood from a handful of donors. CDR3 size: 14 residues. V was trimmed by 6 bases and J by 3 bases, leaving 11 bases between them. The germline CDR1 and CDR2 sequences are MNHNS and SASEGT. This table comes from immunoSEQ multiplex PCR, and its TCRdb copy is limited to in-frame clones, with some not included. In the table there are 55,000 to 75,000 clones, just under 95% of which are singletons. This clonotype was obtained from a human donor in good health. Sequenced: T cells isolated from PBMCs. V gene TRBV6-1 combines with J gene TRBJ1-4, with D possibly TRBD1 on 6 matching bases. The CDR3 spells CASRLDRSNEKLFF. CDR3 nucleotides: TGTGCCAGCAGGCTGGACAGATCTAATGAAAAACTGTTTTTT.